This T cell receptor beta chain was sequenced during a study of cytomegalovirus exposure and HLA in healthy donors. Germline lookup yields CDR1 SGHTA and CDR2 FQGTGA. The CDR3 is 15 residues long. V lost 5 bases to trimming and J lost 1 base, with 12 bases between them. Worth noting for this clone: Its antigen is currently unknown.

Sequenced by immunoSEQ multiplex PCR; TCRdb stores in-frame clones only, minus some. This table holds 100,000 to 120,000 clones, approximately 89% found once. Study-wide findings and caveats: Cytomegalovirus-associated status was assigned to 164 TCR beta chains. Generally TCR sequences proved uncommon, though certain public TCRs appeared in numerous donors. According to a subsequent analysis, TCR clusters identified in the first cohort showed a tendency to co-occur across the 120 validation repertoires. The classifier, whose performance was assessed in both the original and validation cohorts, reportedly diagnosed cytomegalovirus status with high specificity and sensitivity.

The source of this sequence is a woman between 18 and 29 years old in good health and CMV-seronegative. The V and J genes are TRBV7-3 and TRBJ2-1; D is perhaps TRBD1 (5 bases). Material: PBMCs. DNA of the CDR3: TGTGCCAGCAGCCCCTCGCAGGGTTCCTACAATGAGCAGTTCTTC. The encoded protein is CASSPSQGSYNEQFF.